These 5 T cell receptor beta chains were sequenced from one sample in a study of T cell responses to AZD1222 COVID-19 vaccine. This table comes from immunoSEQ multiplex PCR, and its TCRdb copy is limited to in-frame clones, with some not included. The sample includes nearly 200,000 clones, around 93% of them seen just once. This material consisted of peripheral blood, taken 28 days after the second AZD1222 dose. These receptors originate from an adult who received the AZD1222 COVID-19 vaccine.

This chain connects TRBV7-4 to TRBJ2-7; no clear D gene. Germline CDR1 reads SGHVT; CDR2 reads SQSDAQ. Trimming took off 5 bases at V and 6 bases at J, with 20 bases between the two ends. The CDR3 covers 15 residues. The CDR3 region is CASSHAGSPECEQYF. The CDR3 coding sequence is TGTGCCAGCAGCCATGCTGGTAGCCCGGAGTGCGAGCAGTACTTC. The whole variable domain, filled in from reference TRBV7-4 and TRBJ2-7, reads GAGVSQSPRYKVAKRGRDVALRCDSISGHVTLYWYRQTLGQGSEVLTYSQSDAQRDKSGRPSGRFSAERPERSVSTLKIQRTEQGDSAVYLCASSHAGSPECEQYFGPGTRLTVT.

This sequence joins TRBV2 and TRBJ2-7; D is perhaps TRBD1 (6 bases). The CDR3 has 14 residues. V lost 6 bases and J lost 0, with 12 bases in between. CDR1 is SNHLY, CDR2 FYNNEI, per germline. The CDR3 DNA reads TGTGCCAGCAGGACAGGCGCCAGCTCCTACGAGCAGTACTTC. This codes for CASRTGASSYEQYF.

The rearrangement uses TRBV5-6 and TRBJ2-1; D gene ambiguous. The CDR3 is 15 amino acids. From germline, CDR1 is SGHDT and CDR2 YYEEEE. The V end was cut by 2 bases, the J end by 3 bases, with 12 bases between. CDR3 sequence: CASSFKPIIYNEQFF. Written as DNA, the CDR3 is TGTGCCAGCAGCTTTAAACCGATTATCTACAATGAGCAGTTCTTC.

The chain recombines TRBV4-1 with TRBJ1-3; maybe TRBD1 (5 bases). This CDR3 has 14 residues. CDR1 is MGHRA and CDR2 is YSYEKL in the germline V gene. The germline V and J ends were trimmed by 0 bases and 10 bases, with 13 bases remaining between them. As DNA, the CDR3 is TGCGCCAGCAGCCAAGATGGGACTACGTTGACCATATATTTT. It encodes CASSQDGTTLTIYF.

The chain is built from TRBV14 and TRBJ1-2; maybe TRBD1 (6 bases). CDR1 and CDR2 (germline): SGHDN, FVKESK. V was cut by 3 bases and J by 13 bases, with 21 bases left in between. The length of the CDR3 is 14 residues. Here the CDR3 DNA reads TGTGCCAGCAGCCACAGGACAGTCCCTGAAAGTCGCACCTTC. It is translated as CASSHRTVPESRTF.